These 10 T cell receptor beta chains were sequenced from one sample in a study of T-cell reconstitution after alpha-beta-depleted transplantation in children. Preparation of the TCRbeta library involved a method that used unique molecular identifiers. TCRdb passed the PCR reads through MiXCR, listing each CDR3 protein once. This table holds around 200,000 distinct CDR3 sequences, about a tenth found once. Sequences were derived from PBMCs, sampled before TCRalphabeta/CD19-depleted stem cell transplant. These receptors were collected from a child less than two years old with acute myeloid leukemia, due to receive a stem cell transplant.

This clonotype was seen ten or more times. The chain carries TRBV5-1 and TRBJ2-7, with 9 nucleotides matching TRBD2. In germline, CDR1 is SGHRS, CDR2 YFSETQ. The CDR3 is made up of 17 amino acids. V shed 1 base and J 4 bases; nucleotides not matched to a gene: 12. CDR3 region: CASSLISRAGGGYEQYF. The CDR3 nucleotides are TGCGCCAGCAGCTTGATATCCCGAGCGGGAGGAGGGTACGAGCAGTACTTC.

For this clonotype: With a much larger clone just one base away, this may be a read error. V is TRBV7-2 and J is TRBJ2-7; D is uncertain. This CDR3 is built from 13 residues. CDR1 and CDR2 from the germline V gene are SGHTA and FQGNSA. As DNA, the CDR3 is TGTGCCAGCAGCTTAGTGGGGTACTACGAGCAGTCCTTC. As protein: CASSLVGYYEQSF.

Regarding this clonotype: Just one base apart from a much larger clone, this may be a read error. V usage is TRBV29-1 and J usage is TRBJ1-2; TRBD1 is a possible D gene (6 bases). CDR3 size: 12 residues. The germline V gene has CDR1 SQVTM and CDR2 ANQGSEA. CDR3 in DNA: TGCAGCACCCAACAGGGAGATTATGGCGACACCTTC. It yields the protein CSTQQGDYGDTF.

At least ten counts were recorded for this clonotype. The chain has TRBV6-5 and TRBJ2-3, with D unclear. Trimming cost V 6 bases and J 13 bases, with 14 bases left between them. Germline V CDR1 and CDR2: MNHEY, SVGAGI. The CDR3 length is 11 residues. In nucleotides, the CDR3 is TGTGCCAGCAGCTCTTCGAGACAAAAGTATTTT. Translated: CASSSSRQKYF.

This clonotype has only a few counts. At one boundary the junction diverges from the germline segment, which might be a read error. This chain joins TRBV20-1 and TRBJ2-5; 13 nucleotides line up with TRBD2. The CDR3 is 15 residues long. From germline, CDR1 is DFQATT and CDR2 SNEGSKA (reference sequence). The CDR3 sequence: CSVRGLAGVQETQYF. The CDR3 DNA follows: TGCAGTGTTAGAGGACTAGCGGGGGTTCAAGAGACCCAGTACTTC.

This clonotype was counted ten times or more. This chain connects TRBV3-1 to TRBJ1-1; possible D gene TRBD1, 6 bases. The CDR3 totals 19 residues. V was pared by 0 bases and J by 6 bases, with 26 bases between. Germline lookup yields CDR1 LGHDT and CDR2 YNNKEL (reference sequence). The DNA for the CDR3 is TGTGCCAGCAGCCAAGATCGAGTAACAGGGTGGCTGCCAGGGGCTGAAGCTTTCTTT. Translation gives CASSQDRVTGWLPGAEAFF.

On this clonotype: One base away lies a much larger clone, so this may be a sequencing read error. The J gene is TRBJ2-1, the V gene TRBV30; tentative D call: TRBD2 (6 bases). This CDR3 has 12 residues. In germline, CDR1 is GTSNPN, CDR2 SVGIG (reference sequence). The V gene lost 4 bases and the J gene lost 5 bases, with 9 bases spanning the gap. In DNA form, the CDR3 reads TGTGCCTGGAATGGAGGGCACAATGAGCAGTTCTTC. Protein: CAWNGGHNEQFF.

This clonotype has more than one count but fewer than ten. This rearrangement joins TRBV2 to TRBJ2-3; D is ambiguous. This CDR3 is built from 13 residues. Germline values: CDR1 SNHLY, CDR2 FYNNEI. The V end lost 7 bases, the J end lost 6 bases, and 14 bases lay between the germline ends. As DNA, the CDR3 is TGTGCCAGCAAGTACGGCGAGGTGGATACGCAGTATTTT. Residues: CASKYGEVDTQYF.

This clonotype was seen ten or more times. The chain combines TRBV4-1 with TRBJ1-2; no clear D gene. Germline V gene sequence: CDR1 MGHRA, CDR2 YSYEKL. V lost 0 bases and J lost 11, with 10 bases in between. CDR3 size: 12 residues. Here the CDR3 DNA reads TGCGCCAGCAGCCAAGATTTGCGGAGTTACACCTTC. As protein: CASSQDLRSYTF.

This clonotype was picked up many times. The chain has TRBV5-1 and TRBJ2-1, with 11 bases fitting TRBD2. Germline CDR1 reads SGHRS; CDR2 reads YFSETQ. The CDR3 has 16 amino acids. Trimming at V came to 4 bases and at J to 5 bases, leaving 8 bases not matched to a gene. CDR3 protein: CASSLPGTSGDNEQFF. Here the CDR3 DNA reads TGCGCCAGCAGCCTACCCGGGACTAGCGGTGACAATGAGCAGTTCTTC.